These 15 T cell receptor beta chains originate from one sample sequenced in a study of radiotherapy plus CTLA-4 blockade in lung cancer (dated by TCRdb to between 2018 and 2020). Preparation of the library involved the immunoSEQ multiplex PCR assay. The clones in this table, taken by TCRdb from immuneACCESS, are in-frame only. Not every clone is retained; where verified, under half of the shortfall comes from an unresolved V gene, and the cause of the rest is unknown. The sample records about 24,000 clones, about 76% of which are singletons. The ten biggest clones cover under 3.5% of the sample. The sample was peripheral blood, taken from a patient treated with radiotherapy plus ipilimumab. Every receptor here comes from a human donor with non-small cell lung cancer whose response to radiotherapy plus ipilimumab could not be evaluated.

This sequence joins TRBV11-2 and TRBJ2-7, with 8 bases that match TRBD2. The CDR3 contains 15 residues. CDR1 and CDR2 (germline): SGHAT, FQNNGV. With V trimmed by 3 bases and J by 4 bases, 8 bases remained unmatched. The chain's CDR3 is CASSLSSGAIYEQYF. CDR3 DNA sequence: TGTGCCAGCAGCTTGAGTAGCGGGGCGATTTACGAGCAGTACTTC.

This chain connects TRBV7-9 to TRBJ1-2, with unresolved D. Germline V gene data show CDR1 as SEHNR and CDR2 as FQNEAQ (reference sequence). The CDR3 is 12 residues long. With 3 bases removed from V and 7 bases from J, the gap between germline ends came to 9 bases. CDR3 in amino acids: CASSLLDSGYTF. As DNA, the CDR3 is TGTGCCAGCAGCTTGTTAGATTCTGGCTACACCTTC.

The rearrangement joins TRBV2 to TRBJ2-5, with 10 bases that match TRBD2. CDR1 SNHLY and CDR2 FYNNEI come from the germline V gene. The CDR3 loop spans 20 amino acids. Trimming removed 4 bases from V and 11 bases from J; junction bases left unmatched: 28. The CDR3 spells CASSVPADSSGRKPYERQYF. As DNA, the CDR3 is TGTGCCAGCAGTGTCCCGGCGGATAGTAGCGGGAGGAAACCATACGAGCGGCAGTACTTC.

The V gene is TRBV14, the J gene TRBJ2-7; no clear D. CDR3 length equals 15 residues. Germline lookup yields CDR1 SGHDN and CDR2 FVKESK. The V end was cut by 0 bases, the J end by 0 bases, with 9 bases between. The CDR3 region is CASSQDSMRSYEQYF. The CDR3 bases are TGTGCCAGCAGCCAAGATTCCATGCGCTCCTACGAGCAGTACTTC.

V is TRBV10-2 and J is TRBJ1-1; 9 nucleotides match TRBD1. The ends lost 6 bases at V and 1 base at J; junction bases unmatched: 3. Germline lookup yields CDR1 WSHSY and CDR2 SAAADI. The CDR3 totals 14 residues. The CDR3 loop reads CASRGQGANTEAFF. Written as DNA, the CDR3 is TGCGCCAGCAGGGGACAGGGTGCGAACACTGAAGCTTTCTTT.

The rearrangement uses TRBV7-2 and TRBJ2-2; D remains unclear. Between the trimmed V and J ends, which lost 5 bases and 4 bases, there was a span of 11 bases. Looked up from germline, CDR1 is SGHTA and CDR2 is FQGNSA. The CDR3 covers 14 residues. The CDR3 DNA sequence: TGTGCCAGCAGCAGACTGGCGAGCACCGGGGAGCTGTTTTTT. It translates to CASSRLASTGELFF.

The J gene is TRBJ2-1, the V gene TRBV7-2; a possible D gene is TRBD2 (6 bases). This CDR3 comprises 17 residues. The V and J ends lost 1 base and 7 bases respectively, with 20 bases between them. Germline V gene sequence: CDR1 SGHTA, CDR2 FQGNSA. The CDR3 nucleotides are TGTGCCAGCAGCTTAGTGGTTTCGGGGGACTGGGCTAATGAGCAGTTCTTC. The encoded protein is CASSLVVSGDWANEQFF.

A single count supports this clone. In this CDR3 the conserved last residue, phenylalanine or tryptophan, is missing, so a read error is likely. The limits of the CDR3 on the DNA are not certain, so only TCRdb's listed CDR3 is given. V and J are TRBV20-1 and TRBJ2-7; TRBD1 is the table's D call and was not checked against the DNA. The germline gives CDR1 DFQATT, CDR2 SNEGSKA (reference sequence). Termini included, the CDR3 measures 11 amino acids. The CDR3 sequence: CSARDVSPVQI.

In this sample, this clone turned up a few times. The J gene is TRBJ2-7, the V gene TRBV4-3; D unresolved. Germline CDR1 reads LGHNA; CDR2 reads YSLEER. Trimming cost V 1 base and J 1 base, with 11 bases left between them. The CDR3 runs to 15 residues. The CDR3 DNA reads TGCGCCAGCAGCCAAGTTTACGGAGCGTCCTACGAGCAGTACTTC. Translation: CASSQVYGASYEQYF.

V is TRBV7-2 and J is TRBJ2-5; a possible D gene is TRBD2 (7 bases). CDR3 length equals 15 residues. The V and J ends lost 5 bases and 3 bases respectively, with 16 bases between them. From germline, CDR1 is SGHTA and CDR2 FQGNSA. CDR3 residues: CASSGGGGREETQYF. CDR3 nucleotide sequence: TGTGCCAGCAGCGGCGGGGGCGGGAGAGAAGAGACCCAGTACTTC.

The sample holds a few counts of this clone. The chain couples TRBV5-5 to TRBJ2-5; 11 bases match TRBD2. V lost 4 bases, J lost 1 base, and 6 bases stayed unmatched. The CDR3 is 16 residues long. The germline CDR1 and CDR2 sequences are SGHKS and YYEKEE (reference sequence). CDR3 sequence (DNA): TGTGCCAGCAGCAGGCTAGGGACTAGCGGCCAAGAGACCCAGTACTTC. Amino acids: CASSRLGTSGQETQYF.

This clone has just a few counts. The chain carries TRBV6-7 and TRBJ1-1; 9 nucleotides match TRBD1. TRBV6-7 is an open reading frame whose function is uncertain. The CDR3 extends over 16 amino acids. J gave up 1 base and V 4 bases, and 7 bases lay outside the gene matches. The DNA of the CDR3 is TGTGCCAGCAGTTCAACAGGGGGCATGGGGAACACTGAAGCTTTCTTT. It yields the protein CASSSTGGMGNTEAFF.

This clone was detected once. The gene calls are TRBV13 and TRBJ2-1; TRBD2 is a possible D gene (6 bases). This CDR3 region has 14 residues. Trimming cost V 3 bases and J 5 bases, with 11 bases left between them. Germline V gene sequence: CDR1 PRHDT, CDR2 FYEKMQ (reference sequence). Here the CDR3 DNA reads TGTGCCAGCAGCTTGCAGCGGGTTAACAATGAGCAGTTCTTC. This encodes CASSLQRVNNEQFF.

The genes are TRBV27 and TRBJ2-2, with 8 bases fitting TRBD1. Unmatched junction bases numbered 7, after V lost 9 bases and J lost 7 bases. The CDR3 extends over 13 amino acids. Germline values: CDR1 MNHEY, CDR2 SMNVEV (reference sequence). CDR3 protein: CASQTGEVGELFF. The CDR3 nucleotides read TGTGCCAGTCAGACAGGGGAGGTCGGGGAGCTGTTTTTT.

This chain links TRBV7-8 with TRBJ1-5, with no clear D. V lost 5 bases and J 0 bases, leaving 5 bases between the germline ends. Germline V lookup: CDR1 SGHVS, CDR2 FQNEAQ. The CDR3 has 13 residues. The CDR3 DNA reads TGTGCCAGCAGCGCGGATAGCAATCAGCCCCAGCATTTT. Translation: CASSADSNQPQHF.